The 23 T cell receptor beta chains given below trace back to one sample, sequenced in a study of blood T cell repertoires in COVID-19. The table came from immunoSEQ multiplex PCR; TCRdb's copy has only in-frame clones and leaves some out. The repertoire holds 150,000 to 250,000 clones, with roughly 87% as singletons. Sequences were obtained from PBMCs or T cells enriched from blood (not recorded which). These receptors all come from a woman aged 25 to 45 who had recovered from COVID-19.

This clone was picked up one time. The gene calls are TRBV4-3 and TRBJ2-1, with D perhaps TRBD2 (7 bases). The CDR3 runs to 17 residues. V lost 0 bases and J 3 bases, leaving 15 bases between the germline ends. CDR1 and CDR2 (germline): LGHNA, YSLEER. This chain's CDR3 is CASSQDLGGADYNEQFF. As DNA, the CDR3 is TGCGCCAGCAGCCAAGATCTTGGGGGGGCGGACTACAATGAGCAGTTCTTC.

This clone came up once. This chain uses TRBV27 with TRBJ1-2, with unresolved D. CDR3 length: 13 residues. V was clipped by 0 bases and J by 4 bases, with 6 bases between them. Germline CDR1 reads MNHEY; CDR2 reads SMNVEV (reference sequence). CDR3 residues: CASSLSTGYGYTF. The CDR3 coding sequence is TGTGCCAGCAGTTTATCGACGGGCTATGGCTACACCTTC.

This sequence joins TRBV10-3 and TRBJ2-3, with a tentative D call TRBD1 (5 bases). From germline, CDR1 is ENHRY and CDR2 SYGVKD. The CDR3 is 16 amino acids. The V gene lost 4 bases and the J gene lost 1 base, with 15 bases spanning the gap. CDR3 nucleotides: TGTGCCATCAGTGCCCTAGGGGTTATTGGCACAGATACGCAGTATTTT. Protein: CAISALGVIGTDTQYF.

The chain links TRBV7-6 to TRBJ2-1, with D unclear. The germline V gene encodes CDR1 SGHVS and CDR2 FNYEAQ. The ends were cut back, 1 base at V and 9 bases at J, with 10 bases in the middle. The CDR3 sequence is 13 residues long. CDR3: CASSLVAGTEQFF. CDR3 sequence (DNA): TGTGCCAGCAGCTTAGTTGCAGGCACTGAGCAGTTCTTC.

CDR3 region: CSGGDRGGDTEAFF. CDR3 nucleotide sequence: TGCAGCGGCGGGGACAGGGGTGGGGACACTGAAGCTTTCTTT. This rearrangement joins TRBV29-1 to TRBJ1-1; 10 bases line up with TRBD1. Unmatched junction bases numbered 8, after V lost 7 bases and J lost 3 bases. Germline CDR1 SQVTM, CDR2 ANQGSEA. This CDR3 comprises 14 residues.

This rearrangement joins TRBV18 to TRBJ2-1; the match to TRBD2 covers 11 bases. CDR1 is KGHSH and CDR2 is LQKENI in the germline V gene. V lost 4 bases, J lost 4 bases, and 9 bases stayed unmatched. The CDR3 has 17 amino acids. The CDR3 DNA is TGTGCCAGCTCACGGCGCCCGGGACTAGCGGATTACAATGAGCAGTTCTTC. It specifies CASSRRPGLADYNEQFF.

This chain uses TRBV6-5 with TRBJ1-1; weak D call: TRBD1 (6 bases). The germline V gene has CDR1 MNHEY and CDR2 SVGAGI. The CDR3 contains 15 residues. The V end lost 6 bases, the J end lost 1 base, and 15 bases lay between the germline ends. The CDR3: CASSYTIGGNTEAFF. The CDR3 DNA follows: TGTGCCAGCAGCTACACGATAGGGGGGAACACTGAAGCTTTCTTT.

This clone occurred once. The chain combines TRBV6-5 with TRBJ2-4, with 7 bases fitting TRBD1. The germline V gene has CDR1 MNHEY and CDR2 SVGAGI. The J segment lost 3 bases and the V segment lost 2 bases, leaving 7 bases of the junction unmatched. This CDR3 contains 16 residues. The CDR3 spells CASSYRDRGVKNIQYF. The CDR3 DNA follows: TGTGCCAGCAGTTACCGGGACAGAGGGGTCAAAAACATTCAGTACTTC.

The rearrangement joins TRBV10-3 to TRBJ1-5, with D maybe TRBD1 (5 bases). V was shortened by 0 bases and J by 5 bases, with 14 bases between the two germline ends. CDR1 and CDR2 (germline): ENHRY, SYGVKD. The CDR3 length is 16 residues. The CDR3 is CAISESIIRDYQPQHF. Written as DNA, the CDR3 is TGTGCCATCAGTGAGTCGATAATAAGGGACTATCAGCCCCAGCATTTT.

The V call is TRBV5-4, the J call TRBJ2-3, with D perhaps matching TRBD2 (5 bases). This CDR3 comprises 15 residues. V was clipped by 3 bases and J by 6 bases, with 17 bases between them. Germline CDR1 SGHNT, CDR2 YYREEE (reference sequence). CDR3 sequence: CASSSLAKSWDTQYF. DNA of the CDR3: TGTGCCAGCAGCTCTCTAGCTAAGTCTTGGGATACGCAGTATTTT.

This clone has just one count. The genes are TRBV19 and TRBJ2-6; no firm D call. The CDR3 covers 13 residues. The V gene's germline CDR1 is LNHDA and CDR2 SQIVND (reference sequence). The V end lost 6 bases, the J end lost 2 bases, and 5 bases lay between the germline ends. The DNA for the CDR3 is TGTGCCAGTAGCACGGCTGGGGCCAACGTCCTGACTTTC. Translating gives CASSTAGANVLTF.

This chain connects TRBV9 to TRBJ2-4; a possible D gene is TRBD1 (8 bases). Germline CDR1 and CDR2: SGDLS and YYNGEE. V was cut by 3 bases and J by 6 bases, with 13 bases left in between. The CDR3 is 14 amino acids. The CDR3 bases are TGTGCCAGCAGCGAGCGGGACAGGAGAAACATTCAGTACTTC. It is translated as CASSERDRRNIQYF.

CDR3 sequence reads: CASSYGAGDQPQHF. The DNA for the CDR3 is TGTGCCAGCAGTTACGGGGCAGGGGATCAGCCCCAGCATTTT. The rearrangement uses TRBV6-5 and TRBJ1-5; weak D call: TRBD1 (6 bases). Trimming shortened V by 2 bases and J by 5 bases, and 10 bases separated the two germline ends. This CDR3 contains 14 residues. CDR1 MNHEY and CDR2 SVGAGI come from the germline V gene.

The V and J genes are TRBV19 and TRBJ2-1, with 9 bases lining up with TRBD2. CDR3 length equals 14 residues. Trimming took 5 bases from V and 10 from J; bases not matched to a gene: 9. The germline V gene encodes CDR1 LNHDA and CDR2 SQIVND (reference sequence). CDR3 sequence (DNA): TGTGCCAGTAGTGGCATTCCCCTAGCGGGAGAGCAGTTCTTC. It encodes CASSGIPLAGEQFF.

The V call is TRBV7-3, the J call TRBJ1-1, with D hard to call. Germline V gives CDR1 SGHTA, CDR2 FQGTGA. V was trimmed by 4 bases and J by 4 bases, leaving 10 bases between them. There are 13 residues in the CDR3. CDR3 residues: CASSSPPSTEAFF. The CDR3 bases are TGTGCCAGCAGCTCGCCCCCCAGCACTGAAGCTTTCTTT.

V gene TRBV5-1 combines with J gene TRBJ1-1; 7 bases align to TRBD1. The CDR3 runs 15 residues. Looked up from germline, CDR1 is SGHRS and CDR2 is YFSETQ. J lost 3 bases, V lost 4 bases, and 9 bases had no gene match. The chain's CDR3 is CASSPGDRDYTEAFF. DNA of the CDR3: TGCGCCAGCAGCCCGGGGGACAGAGATTACACTGAAGCTTTCTTT. The variable domain in full, with the rest retrieved from reference TRBV5-1 and TRBJ1-1, is KAGVTQTPRYLIKTRGQQVTLSCSPISGHRSVSWYQQTPGQGLQFLFEYFSETQRNKGNFPGRFSGRQFSNSRSEMNVSTLELGDSALYLCASSPGDRDYTEAFFGQGTRLTVV.

This rearrangement joins TRBV21-1 to TRBJ1-2; no check of the table's D call, TRBD1, against the DNA was made. TRBV21-1 is a pseudogene segment. This CDR3 contains 15 residues. The DNA of the CDR3 is TGTGCCAGCAGCCCCTTCCAGGGGCGCCCCTATGGCTACACCTTC. Translated, it gives CASSPFQGRPYGYTF.

This chain links TRBV11-3 with TRBJ2-1; D remains ambiguous. The CDR3 has 13 amino acids. Trimming took off 2 bases at V and 8 bases at J, with 10 bases between the two ends. Germline V gene data show CDR1 as SGHNT and CDR2 as YENEEA. CDR3 in amino acids: CASSLFSGDEQFF. CDR3 nucleotides: TGTGCCAGCAGCTTATTTTCAGGCGATGAGCAGTTCTTC.

This clone appeared a single time. The gene calls are TRBV27 and TRBJ1-2, with a tentative D call TRBD1 (6 bases). Trimming removed 2 bases at V and 4 bases at J, with 14 bases between. Germline V gives CDR1 MNHEY, CDR2 SMNVEV (reference sequence). The CDR3 covers 15 residues. CDR3 sequence reads: CASSLREGDPYGYTF. CDR3 bases: TGTGCCAGCAGTTTAAGAGAGGGGGATCCCTATGGCTACACCTTC.

The V call is TRBV7-8, the J call TRBJ1-5; 8 bases are a match to TRBD1. This CDR3 has 15 amino acids. CDR1 and CDR2 (germline): SGHVS, FQNEAQ. The trim removed 1 base at V and 6 bases at J, leaving 5 bases unmatched. CDR3 residues: CASSLGDRGGQPQHF. In nucleotides, the CDR3 is TGTGCCAGCAGCTTAGGAGACAGGGGCGGTCAGCCCCAGCATTTT. Looking up the rest from reference TRBV7-8 and TRBJ1-5 gives the full variable domain: GAGVSQSPRYKVAKRGQDVALRCDPISGHVSLFWYQQALGQGPEFLTYFQNEAQLDKSGLPSDRFFAERPEGSVSTLKIQRTQQEDSAVYLCASSLGDRGGQPQHFGDGTRLSIL.

This chain connects TRBV6-5 to TRBJ1-2; D is possibly TRBD1 (6 bases). Germline values: CDR1 MNHEY, CDR2 SVGAGI. Trimming left V 7 bases short and J 8 bases short, with 17 bases between. The CDR3 covers 13 residues. The CDR3 DNA is TGTGCCAGCACTTCCCCAACGGGGGGCGGCTACACCTTC. It translates to CASTSPTGGGYTF.

The V call is TRBV11-2, the J call TRBJ2-5; 14 positions match TRBD2. The V segment lost 2 bases and the J segment 4 bases; nucleotides outside the gene matches: 6. The CDR3 runs to 17 residues. Germline V gives CDR1 SGHAT, CDR2 FQNNGV. CDR3 DNA: TGTGCCAGCAGCTTATTGACTAGCGGGGGGGCAGGAGAGACCCAGTACTTC. Amino acids: CASSLLTSGGAGETQYF.

In this sample, this clone turned up once. This sequence joins TRBV4-1 and TRBJ1-1; 10 bases fit TRBD1. This CDR3 has 17 amino acids. After removal of 3 bases from V and 0 bases from J, the junction contained 7 bases not matched to a gene. Per germline, CDR1 MGHRA and CDR2 YSYEKL. The CDR3, as DNA: TGCGCCAGCAGCCAGGGACAGGGGCGCTTCATGAACACTGAAGCTTTCTTT. This codes for CASSQGQGRFMNTEAFF.